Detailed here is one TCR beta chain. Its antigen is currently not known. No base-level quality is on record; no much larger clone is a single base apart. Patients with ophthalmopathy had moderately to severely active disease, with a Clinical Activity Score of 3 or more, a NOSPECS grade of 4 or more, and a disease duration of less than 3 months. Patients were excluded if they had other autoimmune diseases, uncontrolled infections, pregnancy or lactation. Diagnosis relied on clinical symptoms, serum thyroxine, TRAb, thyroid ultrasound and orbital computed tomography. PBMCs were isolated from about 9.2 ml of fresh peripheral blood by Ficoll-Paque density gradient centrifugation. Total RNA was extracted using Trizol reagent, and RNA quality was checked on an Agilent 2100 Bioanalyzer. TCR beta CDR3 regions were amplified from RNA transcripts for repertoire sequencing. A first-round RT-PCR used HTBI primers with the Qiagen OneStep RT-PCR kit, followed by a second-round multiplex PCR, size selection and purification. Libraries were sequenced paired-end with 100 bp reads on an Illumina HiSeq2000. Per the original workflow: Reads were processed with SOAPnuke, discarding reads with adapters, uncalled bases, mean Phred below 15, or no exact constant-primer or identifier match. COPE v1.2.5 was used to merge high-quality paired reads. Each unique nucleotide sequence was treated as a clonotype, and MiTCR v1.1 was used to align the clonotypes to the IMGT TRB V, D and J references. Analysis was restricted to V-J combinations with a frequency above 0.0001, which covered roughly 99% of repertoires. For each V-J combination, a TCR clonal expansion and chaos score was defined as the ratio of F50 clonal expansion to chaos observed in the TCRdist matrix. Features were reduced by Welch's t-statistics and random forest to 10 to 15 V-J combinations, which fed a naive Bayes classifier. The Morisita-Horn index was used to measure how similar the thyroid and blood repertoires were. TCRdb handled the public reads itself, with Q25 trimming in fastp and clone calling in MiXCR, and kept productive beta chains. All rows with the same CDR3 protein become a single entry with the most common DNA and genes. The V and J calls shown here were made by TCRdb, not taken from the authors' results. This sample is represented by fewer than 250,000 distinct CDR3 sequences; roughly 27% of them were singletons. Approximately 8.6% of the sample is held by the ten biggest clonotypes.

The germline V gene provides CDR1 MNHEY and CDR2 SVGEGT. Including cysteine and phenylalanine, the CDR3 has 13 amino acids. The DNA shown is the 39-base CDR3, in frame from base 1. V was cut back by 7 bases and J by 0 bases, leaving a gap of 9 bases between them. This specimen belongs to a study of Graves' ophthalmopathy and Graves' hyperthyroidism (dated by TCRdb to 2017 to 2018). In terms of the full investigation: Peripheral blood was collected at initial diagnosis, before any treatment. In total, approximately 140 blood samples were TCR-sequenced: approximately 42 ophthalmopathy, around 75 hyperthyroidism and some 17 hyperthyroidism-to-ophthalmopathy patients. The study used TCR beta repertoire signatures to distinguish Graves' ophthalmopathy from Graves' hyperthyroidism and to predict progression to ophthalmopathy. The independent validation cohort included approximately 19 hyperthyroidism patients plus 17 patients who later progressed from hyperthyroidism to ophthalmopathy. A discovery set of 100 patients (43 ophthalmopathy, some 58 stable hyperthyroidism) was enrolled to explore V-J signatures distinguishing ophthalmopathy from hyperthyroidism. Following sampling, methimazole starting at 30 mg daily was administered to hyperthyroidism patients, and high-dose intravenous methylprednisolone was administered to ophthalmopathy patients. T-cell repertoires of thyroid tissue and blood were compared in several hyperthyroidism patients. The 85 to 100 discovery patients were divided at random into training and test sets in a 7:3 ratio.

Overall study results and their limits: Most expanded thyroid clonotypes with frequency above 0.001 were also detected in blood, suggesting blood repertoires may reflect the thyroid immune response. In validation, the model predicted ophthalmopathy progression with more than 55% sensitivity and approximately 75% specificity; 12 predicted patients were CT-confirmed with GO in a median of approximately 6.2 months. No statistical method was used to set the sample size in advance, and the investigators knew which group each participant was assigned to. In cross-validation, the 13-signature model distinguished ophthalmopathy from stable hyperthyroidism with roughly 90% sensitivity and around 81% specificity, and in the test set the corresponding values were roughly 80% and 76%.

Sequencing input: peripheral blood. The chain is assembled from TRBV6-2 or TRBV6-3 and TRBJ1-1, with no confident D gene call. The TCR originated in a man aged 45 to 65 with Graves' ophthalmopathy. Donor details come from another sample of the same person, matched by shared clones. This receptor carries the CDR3 CASMFGMNTEAFF. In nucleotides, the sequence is TGTGCCAGCATGTTCGGCATGAACACTGAAGCTTTCTTT.